This entry is about one T cell receptor beta chain. What it recognizes is unknown. The entry originates in a study of CXCR3-negative and CXCR3-positive naive CD8 T cells. UMI-labeled 5' RACE TRB cDNA libraries were prepared from the cells. No DNA is given; TCRdb re-called the 5' RACE reads and lists each CDR3 protein once. This sample's table reports some 9,100 distinct CDR3 sequences. A CD45RO-CCR7+CD27+CD95- phenotype identified naive CD8+ T cells. Study-wide points: The study found that naive CXCR3-negative and CXCR3-positive cells shared TRBV-TRBJ usage, while memory cells differed. TCR strength was inferred from TRB CDR3 properties, while surface CD5 was comparable between naive subsets. More hydrophobic TRB CDR3s were found in CXCR3-positive naive cells than in CXCR3-negative naive cells.

The germline V gene encodes CDR1 SGHAT and CDR2 FQNNGV. This CDR3 spans 16 amino acids. This chain joins TRBV11-2 and TRBJ2-3. This clonotype was obtained from a human donor in good health. Some clones in this sample may be carry-over from other donors' samples. Sequenced input: naive CXCR3- CD8+ T cells from blood. Subset defined: CD45RO-CCR7+CD27+CD95- naive CD8+ T cells lacking CXCR3 (TNR3-). CDR3 in amino acids: CASRPATYSSTDTQYF.